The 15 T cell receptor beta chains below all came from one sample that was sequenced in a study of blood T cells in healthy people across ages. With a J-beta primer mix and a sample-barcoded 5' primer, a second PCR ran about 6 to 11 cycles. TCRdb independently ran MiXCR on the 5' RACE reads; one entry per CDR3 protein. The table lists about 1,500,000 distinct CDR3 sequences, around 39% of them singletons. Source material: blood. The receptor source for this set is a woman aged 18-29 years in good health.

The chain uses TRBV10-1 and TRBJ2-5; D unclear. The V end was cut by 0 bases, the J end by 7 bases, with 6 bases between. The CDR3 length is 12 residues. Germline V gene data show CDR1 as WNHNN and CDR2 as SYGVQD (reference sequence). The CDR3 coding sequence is TGCGCCAGCAGTGAGTCTACGGGGACCCAGTACTTC. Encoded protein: CASSESTGTQYF.

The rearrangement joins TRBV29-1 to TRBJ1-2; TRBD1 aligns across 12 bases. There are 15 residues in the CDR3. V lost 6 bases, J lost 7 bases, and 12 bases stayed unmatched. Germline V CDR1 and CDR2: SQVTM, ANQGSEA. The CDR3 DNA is TGCAGCGTGGGTACCGGGACAGGGGGCGCAGTTGGCTACACCTTC. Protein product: CSVGTGTGGAVGYTF.

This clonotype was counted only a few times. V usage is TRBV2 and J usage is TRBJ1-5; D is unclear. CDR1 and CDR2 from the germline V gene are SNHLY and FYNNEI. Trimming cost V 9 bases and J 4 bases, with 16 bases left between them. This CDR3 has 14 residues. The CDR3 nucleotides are TGTGCCAGTGCGACTCACCTATTGAATCAGCCCCAGCATTTT. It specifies CASATHLLNQPQHF.

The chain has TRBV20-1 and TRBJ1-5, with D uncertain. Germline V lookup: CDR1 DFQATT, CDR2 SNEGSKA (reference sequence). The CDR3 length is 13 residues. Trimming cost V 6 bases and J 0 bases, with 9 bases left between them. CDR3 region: CSAPKGSNQPQHF. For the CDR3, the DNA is TGCAGTGCACCTAAGGGTAGCAATCAGCCCCAGCATTTT.

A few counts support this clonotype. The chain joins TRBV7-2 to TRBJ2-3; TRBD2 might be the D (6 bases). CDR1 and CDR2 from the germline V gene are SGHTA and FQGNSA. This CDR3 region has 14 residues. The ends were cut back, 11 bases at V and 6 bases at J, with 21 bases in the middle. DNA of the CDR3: TGTGCCGGCGGAGGGGAGTGGGCGGACGATACGCAGTATTTT. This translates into CAGGGEWADDTQYF.

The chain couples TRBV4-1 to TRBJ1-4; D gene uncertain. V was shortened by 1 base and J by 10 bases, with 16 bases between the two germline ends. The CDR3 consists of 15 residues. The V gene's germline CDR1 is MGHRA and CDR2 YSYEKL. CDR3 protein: CASSQVTSKGRKLFF. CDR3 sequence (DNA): TGCGCCAGCAGCCAAGTAACATCTAAAGGTCGAAAACTGTTTTTT.

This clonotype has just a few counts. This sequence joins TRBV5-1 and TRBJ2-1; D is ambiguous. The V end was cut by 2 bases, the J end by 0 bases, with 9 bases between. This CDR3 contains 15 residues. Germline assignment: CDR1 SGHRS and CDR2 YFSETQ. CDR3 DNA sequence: TGCGCCAGCAGCTTCACAGAGCTCTCCTACAATGAGCAGTTCTTC. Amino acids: CASSFTELSYNEQFF.

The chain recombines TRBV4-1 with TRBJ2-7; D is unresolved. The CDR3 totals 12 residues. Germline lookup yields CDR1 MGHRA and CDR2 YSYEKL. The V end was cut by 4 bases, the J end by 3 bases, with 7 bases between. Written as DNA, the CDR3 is TGCGCCAGCAGCCTGCTCGACTACGAGCAGTACTTC. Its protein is CASSLLDYEQYF.

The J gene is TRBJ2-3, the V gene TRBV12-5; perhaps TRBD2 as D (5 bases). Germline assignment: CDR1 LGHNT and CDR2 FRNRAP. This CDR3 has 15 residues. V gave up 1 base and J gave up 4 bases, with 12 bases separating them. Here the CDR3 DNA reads TGTGCTAGTGGTTTGGAGGGAGTAATGTCAGATACGCAGTATTTT. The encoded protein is CASGLEGVMSDTQYF.

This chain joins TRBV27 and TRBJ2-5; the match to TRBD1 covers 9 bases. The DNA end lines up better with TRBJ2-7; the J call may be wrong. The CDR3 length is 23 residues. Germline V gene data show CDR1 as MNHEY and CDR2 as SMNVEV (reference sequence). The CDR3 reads CASNLPGLRRAFGDRERFYEQYF. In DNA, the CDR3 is TGTGCCAGCAACTTGCCGGGGCTGAGAAGAGCATTTGGGGACAGGGAACGCTTTTACGAGCAGTACTTC.

The CDR3 is CASSLQAGNEKLFF. Here the CDR3 DNA reads TGCGCCAGCAGTCTCCAGGCAGGGAATGAAAAACTGTTTTTT. The J gene is TRBJ1-4, the V gene TRBV5-1; perhaps TRBD1 as D (5 bases). CDR1 is SGHRS, CDR2 YFSETQ, per germline. The CDR3 covers 14 residues. V lost 5 bases and J 5 bases, leaving 13 bases between the germline ends. Full variable domain (missing parts from reference TRBV5-1 and TRBJ1-4): KAGVTQTPRYLIKTRGQQVTLSCSPISGHRSVSWYQQTPGQGLQFLFEYFSETQRNKGNFPGRFSGRQFSNSRSEMNVSTLELGDSALYLCASSLQAGNEKLFFGSGTQLSVL.

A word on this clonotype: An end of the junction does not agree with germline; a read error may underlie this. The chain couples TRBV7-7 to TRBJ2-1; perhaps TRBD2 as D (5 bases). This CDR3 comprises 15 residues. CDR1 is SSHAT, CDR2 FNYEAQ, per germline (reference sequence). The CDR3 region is CASSSLGSAYNGQFF. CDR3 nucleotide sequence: TGTGCCAGCAGCTCCCTGGGGAGCGCCTACAATGGGCAGTTCTTC.

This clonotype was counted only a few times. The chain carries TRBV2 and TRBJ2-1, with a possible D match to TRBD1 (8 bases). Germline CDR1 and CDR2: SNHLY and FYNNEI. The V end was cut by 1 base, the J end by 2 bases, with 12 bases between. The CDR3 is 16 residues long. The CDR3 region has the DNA TGTGCCAGCAGTGAAGGTACAGGGGGGGCCTACAATGAGCAGTTCTTC. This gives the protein CASSEGTGGAYNEQFF.

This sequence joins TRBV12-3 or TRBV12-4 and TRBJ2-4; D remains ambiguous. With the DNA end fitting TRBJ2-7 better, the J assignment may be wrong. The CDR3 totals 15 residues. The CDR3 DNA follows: TGTGCCAGCAGTTTACCCCCGAAAGGGAACTACGAGCAGTACTTC. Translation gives CASSLPPKGNYEQYF.

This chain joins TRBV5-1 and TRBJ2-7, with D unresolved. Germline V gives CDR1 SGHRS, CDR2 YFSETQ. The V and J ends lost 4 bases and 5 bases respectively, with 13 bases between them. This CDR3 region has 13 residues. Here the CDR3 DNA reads TGCGCCAGCAGCGTGGGTCGCACAAACGAGCAGTACTTC. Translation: CASSVGRTNEQYF.